A selection of T cell receptor beta chains follows, all from one sample in a study of cytomegalovirus exposure and HLA in healthy donors. Produced via immunoSEQ multiplex PCR; TCRdb's table is partial and in-frame only. The sample shows around 130,000 clones, 80% to 85% of them seen only once. The sample was PBMCs. These receptors all come from a woman aged 40 to 50 in good health and CMV-seronegative. Both conserved end residues are part of each CDR3. Fields, in order: CDR3 protein, CDR3 DNA, V gene, D gene, clone size, J gene. A D gene is named only where the DNA matches it firmly. Some rows mark clone size as missing; the rest say once, few, many or name a class of expanded clone.

CDR3: CASSPRRDSQYEQYF
DNA: TGTGCCAGTAGCCCCCGCCGGGACAGTCAGTACGAGCAGTACTTC
V: TRBV19
D: TRBD1
size: once
J: TRBJ2-7

CDR3: CASSDLNRGTQYF
DNA: TGCGCCAGCAGTGATCTGAATAGAGGGACCCAGTACTTC
V: TRBV10-1
D: .
size: .
J: TRBJ2-5

CDR3: CASSLGSFYEQYF
DNA: TGTGCCAGCAGCTTGGGCAGCTTCTACGAGCAGTACTTC
V: TRBV7-2
D: .
size: once
J: TRBJ2-7

CDR3: CATSRDRAQETQYF
DNA: TGTGCCACCAGCAGGGACAGGGCGCAAGAGACCCAGTACTTC
V: TRBV15
D: TRBD1
size: .
J: TRBJ2-5

CDR3: CASRVDRVYTF
DNA: TGTGCCAGCAGGGTAGACAGGGTCTACACCTTC
V: TRBV6-5
D: TRBD1
size: .
J: TRBJ1-2

CDR3: CASSEQVYGYTF
DNA: TGTGCCAGCAGTGAACAGGTCTATGGCTACACCTTC
V: TRBV2
D: .
size: .
J: TRBJ1-2

CDR3: CASSYYPQGNTEAFF
DNA: TGTGCCAGCAGTTACTACCCACAGGGAAACACTGAAGCTTTCTTT
V: TRBV6-6
D: .
size: .
J: TRBJ1-1

CDR3: CASSLGATAAYEQYF
DNA: TGTGCCAGCAGCTTGGGGGCCACCGCCGCCTACGAGCAGTACTTC
V: TRBV5-6
D: .
size: .
J: TRBJ2-7

CDR3: CASSRGEEGYTF
DNA: TGTGCCAGCTCCCGAGGGGAGGAAGGCTACACCTTC
V: TRBV18
D: .
size: .
J: TRBJ1-2

CDR3: CASSPTGKQETQYF
DNA: TGCGCCAGCAGCCCCACGGGGAAACAAGAGACCCAGTACTTC
V: TRBV4-3
D: .
size: once
J: TRBJ2-5

CDR3: CASGTTSGNTIYF
DNA: TGTGCCAGCGGTACTACCTCTGGAAACACCATATATTTT
V: TRBV25-1
D: .
size: .
J: TRBJ1-3

CDR3: CASSPRTGGGYGYTF
DNA: TGTGCCAGCAGTCCCAGGACAGGGGGCGGCTATGGCTACACCTTC
V: TRBV27
D: TRBD1
size: once
J: TRBJ1-2

CDR3: CSARSDSLVFF
DNA: TGCAGTGCTAGGTCGGACTCTTTGGTGTTTTTT
V: TRBV20-1
D: .
size: .
J: TRBJ1-4

CDR3: CASSAEGGRMYEQYF
DNA: TGTGCCAGCAGTGCTGAGGGCGGGAGGATGTACGAGCAGTACTTC
V: TRBV6-4
D: TRBD2
size: .
J: TRBJ2-7

CDR3: CATSSVGTAYEQYF
DNA: TGTGCCACCAGCAGCGTCGGGACAGCCTACGAGCAGTACTTC
V: TRBV15
D: TRBD1
size: .
J: TRBJ2-7

CDR3: CASSLRGGQGTFTYEQYF
DNA: TGTGCCAGCAGTTTAAGGGGCGGACAGGGGACCTTTACCTACGAGCAGTACTTC
V: TRBV27
D: TRBD1
size: once
J: TRBJ2-7

CDR3: CASSPGQGGYGYTF
DNA: TGTGCCAGCAGCCCGGGACAGGGAGGCTATGGCTACACCTTC
V: TRBV7-8
D: TRBD1
size: .
J: TRBJ1-2

CDR3: CASSKRDYLWGTDTQYF
DNA: TGTGCCAGCAGCAAGCGGGACTACCTGTGGGGCACAGATACGCAGTATTTT
V: TRBV7-2
D: TRBD2
size: .
J: TRBJ2-3

CDR3: CASRSDSGMGAFF
DNA: TGTGCCAGTAGGTCAGACTCAGGGATGGGAGCTTTCTTT
V: TRBV19
D: .
size: .
J: TRBJ1-1

CDR3: CASSLTTGGYEQYF
DNA: TGTGCCAGCAGCTTGACAACAGGGGGGTACGAGCAGTACTTC
V: TRBV5-8
D: TRBD1
size: .
J: TRBJ2-7

CDR3: CASSSARPGQGGDEQFF
DNA: TGTGCCAGCAGCTCCGCACGTCCGGGACAGGGGGGCGATGAGCAGTTCTTC
V: TRBV11-2
D: TRBD1
size: .
J: TRBJ2-1

CDR3: CASSPTSGGAGTGELFF
DNA: TGTGCCAGCAGTCCTACTAGCGGGGGGGCCGGCACCGGGGAGCTGTTTTTT
V: TRBV7-9
D: TRBD2
size: .
J: TRBJ2-2

CDR3: CASSGRKGEGLNTEAFF
DNA: TGTGCCAGCAGCGGACGAAAGGGGGAGGGGCTGAACACTGAAGCTTTCTTT
V: TRBV21-1
D: .
size: .
J: TRBJ1-1

CDR3: CASSLAGGGVSYEQYF
DNA: TGTGCCAGCAGCCTAGCGGGAGGGGGAGTCAGCTACGAGCAGTACTTC
V: TRBV5-6
D: TRBD2
size: .
J: TRBJ2-7

CDR3: CASSSGGVTGEKLFF
DNA: TGCGCCAGCAGCTCGGGGGGCGTTACGGGCGAAAAACTGTTTTTT
V: TRBV5-1
D: .
size: few
J: TRBJ1-4

CDR3: CASSFGLGGFEEKLFF
DNA: TGCGCCAGCAGCTTCGGCTTAGGGGGCTTTGAAGAAAAACTGTTTTTT
V: TRBV5-1
D: TRBD1
size: .
J: TRBJ1-4

CDR3: CASSPSRPGAEAFF
DNA: TGTGCCAGCTCACCGTCCAGGCCAGGCGCTGAAGCTTTCTTT
V: TRBV18
D: .
size: .
J: TRBJ1-1

CDR3: CASSRETGANVLTF
DNA: TGTGCCAGCAGTCGGGAAACTGGGGCCAACGTCCTGACTTTC
V: TRBV5-4
D: .
size: .
J: TRBJ2-6

CDR3: CASSVTSYKYF
DNA: TGTGCCAGCAGTGTGACAAGTTACAAGTATTTT
V: TRBV2
D: .
size: .
J: TRBJ2-3

CDR3: CASSLEIGTGEGYTF
DNA: TGCGCCAGCAGCTTGGAAATTGGGACAGGGGAAGGCTACACCTTC
V: TRBV5-1
D: TRBD1
size: .
J: TRBJ1-2

CDR3: CASSYSHGGTNEQFF
DNA: TGTGCCAGCAGTTACTCCCACGGGGGGACCAATGAGCAGTTCTTC
V: TRBV6-5
D: TRBD2
size: .
J: TRBJ2-1

CDR3: CASSYGTGGSGELFF
DNA: TGTGCCAGCAGTTACGGGACAGGGGGATCCGGGGAGCTGTTTTTT
V: TRBV6-6
D: TRBD1
size: .
J: TRBJ2-2

CDR3: CASSLDGAYTF
DNA: TGTGCCAGCAGTTTAGACGGAGCCTACACCTTC
V: TRBV6-6
D: .
size: .
J: TRBJ1-2

CDR3: CATSRGGQGYEQYF
DNA: TGTGCCACCAGCAGAGGGGGACAGGGCTACGAGCAGTACTTC
V: TRBV15
D: TRBD1
size: .
J: TRBJ2-7

CDR3: CASSVGLALGETQYF
DNA: TGTGCCAGCAGCGTAGGGCTAGCGCTGGGAGAGACCCAGTACTTC
V: TRBV9
D: .
size: .
J: TRBJ2-5

CDR3: CASSLEGVGNYGYTF
DNA: TGTGCCAGCAGCTTAGAGGGGGTAGGGAACTATGGCTACACCTTC
V: TRBV7-2
D: .
size: .
J: TRBJ1-2

CDR3: CASRGQVNSNQPQHF
DNA: TGTGCCAGCAGGGGACAGGTTAACAGCAATCAGCCCCAGCATTTT
V: TRBV2
D: TRBD1
size: few
J: TRBJ1-5

CDR3: CASSWELGTGSGNTIYF
DNA: TGTGCCAGCAGCTGGGAATTGGGGACAGGCTCTGGAAACACCATATATTTT
V: TRBV7-9
D: TRBD1
size: .
J: TRBJ1-3

CDR3: CASSQGTGNEQYF
DNA: TGTGCCAGCAGCCAGGGGACAGGGAACGAGCAGTACTTC
V: TRBV7-2
D: TRBD1
size: once
J: TRBJ2-7

CDR3: CASSIRQGNQPQHF
DNA: TGTGCCAGTAGTATCCGGCAGGGTAATCAGCCCCAGCATTTT
V: TRBV19
D: .
size: .
J: TRBJ1-5

CDR3: CASSLANTQLYPSYNEQFF
DNA: TGTGCCAGCAGCTTGGCCAACACACAGCTGTATCCCTCCTACAATGAGCAGTTCTTC
V: TRBV5-4
D: .
size: once
J: TRBJ2-1

CDR3: CSSSLRLAGLTDTQYF
DNA: TGTTCCAGCAGCTTAAGGCTAGCGGGGCTGACAGATACGCAGTATTTT
V: TRBV7-9
D: TRBD2
size: .
J: TRBJ2-3

CDR3: CASSLRGGPNEQFF
DNA: TGTGCCAGCAGTTTACGCGGGGGGCCTAATGAGCAGTTCTTC
V: TRBV27
D: TRBD2
size: .
J: TRBJ2-1

CDR3: CASSLSPALEYYEQYF
DNA: TGTGCCAGCAGTTTATCCCCGGCACTAGAATACTACGAGCAGTACTTC
V: TRBV27
D: .
size: .
J: TRBJ2-7

CDR3: CASSPTIQGSRTETQYF
DNA: TGTGCCAGCTCACCTACGATACAGGGATCACGGACCGAGACCCAGTACTTC
V: TRBV18
D: .
size: .
J: TRBJ2-5

CDR3: CASLPRRGGTEAFF
DNA: TGTGCCAGCCTGCCCAGGAGGGGAGGAACTGAAGCTTTCTTT
V: TRBV6-1
D: .
size: once
J: TRBJ1-1

CDR3: CASSSKGQGNNQPQHF
DNA: TGTGCCAGCAGCTCGAAAGGACAGGGAAACAATCAGCCCCAGCATTTT
V: TRBV21-1
D: .
size: .
J: TRBJ1-5

CDR3: CASSEAGRVNTEAFF
DNA: TGTGCCAGCAGTGAAGCGGGCAGGGTTAACACTGAAGCTTTCTTT
V: TRBV2
D: .
size: .
J: TRBJ1-1

CDR3: CASSHAAGGPIMTQYF
DNA: TGTGCCAGCAGCCACGCAGCGGGAGGCCCCATTATGACCCAGTACTTC
V: TRBV11-2
D: TRBD2
size: .
J: TRBJ2-5

CDR3: CASSQEGGSYNEQFF
DNA: TGTGCCAGCAGCCAAGAGGGGGGCTCCTACAATGAGCAGTTCTTC
V: TRBV4-2
D: .
size: .
J: TRBJ2-1